Included here is one TCR beta chain sequence, with context. The antigen remains unidentified. These data are taken from a study of early T cells in non-severe SARS-CoV-2 infection. The wider study: Investigators sequenced bulk RNA drawn from unsorted whole blood, and chains remained unpaired.

The CDR3 length is 15 residues. Per the germline V gene, CDR1 is SGHDT and CDR2 is YYEEEE. V lost 0 bases, J lost 3 bases, and 13 bases lay in between. Individual cDNA molecules were tagged with unique molecular identifiers. TCRdb ran MiXCR on the 5' RACE reads and lists one entry per CDR3 protein. The sample carries about 49,000 distinct CDR3 sequences, about 6.3% recorded once. General observations from the study: Lookups in VDJdb leaned toward anti-spike CD8 responses and missed private and CD4 specificities.

This chain connects TRBV5-6 to TRBJ2-7; D tentatively reads TRBD1 or TRBD2 (5 bases each). The specimen comprised whole blood, sampled at baseline. The sequence was collected from an adult who was a healthcare worker with PCR-confirmed SARS-CoV-2 infection or an uninfected control (not recorded which). The CDR3 DNA follows: TGTGCCAGCAGCTTGGACTTTGGGGGATTCTACGAGCAGTACTTC. It is translated as CASSLDFGGFYEQYF.